Here is one TCR beta chain with its context. Its cognate antigen is unknown. Trimming pared 2 bases from V and 11 bases from J, leaving 6 bases between. CDR3 size: 10 residues. Germline CDR1 MNHNS, CDR2 SASEGT. These data are taken from a study of cytomegalovirus exposure and HLA in healthy donors. The PCR had 60 Vbeta and 13 Jbeta primers. Clones were read by immunoSEQ multiplex PCR, and TCRdb kept only the in-frame ones, dropping some. The table records about 240,000 clones, approximately 82% of them present only once. General study results and limits: Accounts indicate the classifier identified cytomegalovirus status with strong specificity and sensitivity. Later work found most CMV-associated TCR beta chains apparently HLA-restricted. Later analysis found that TCR beta chains associated with HLA were more clonally expanded than other, equally common chains.

This receptor was taken from a woman aged 55-69 years in good health and CMV-seropositive. This chain joins TRBV6-1 and TRBJ1-2; no reliable D call. The material sequenced was PBMCs. The CDR3 reads CASSEPAYTF. CDR3 sequence (DNA): TGTGCCAGCAGTGAACCAGCGTACACCTTC.